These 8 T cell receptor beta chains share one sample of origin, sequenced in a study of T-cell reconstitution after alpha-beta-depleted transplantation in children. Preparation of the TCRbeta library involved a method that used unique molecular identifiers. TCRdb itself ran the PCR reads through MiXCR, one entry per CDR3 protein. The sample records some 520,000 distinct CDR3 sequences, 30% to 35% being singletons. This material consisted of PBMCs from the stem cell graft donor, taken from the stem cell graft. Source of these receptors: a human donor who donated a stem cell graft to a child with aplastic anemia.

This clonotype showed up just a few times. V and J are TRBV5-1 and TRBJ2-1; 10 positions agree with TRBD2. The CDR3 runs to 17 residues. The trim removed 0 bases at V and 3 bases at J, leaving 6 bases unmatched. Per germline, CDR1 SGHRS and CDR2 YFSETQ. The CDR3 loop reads CASSLAGTSGIYNEQFF. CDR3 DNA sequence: TGCGCCAGCAGCTTGGCCGGAACTAGCGGGATCTACAATGAGCAGTTCTTC. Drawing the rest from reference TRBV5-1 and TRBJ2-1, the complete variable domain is KAGVTQTPRYLIKTRGQQVTLSCSPISGHRSVSWYQQTPGQGLQFLFEYFSETQRNKGNFPGRFSGRQFSNSRSEMNVSTLELGDSALYLCASSLAGTSGIYNEQFFGPGTRLTVL.

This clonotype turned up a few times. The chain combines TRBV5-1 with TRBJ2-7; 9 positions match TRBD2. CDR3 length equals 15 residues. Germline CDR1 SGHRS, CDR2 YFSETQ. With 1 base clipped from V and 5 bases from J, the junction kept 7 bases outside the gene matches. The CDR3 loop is CASSLSGRRVDEQYV. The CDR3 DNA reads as TGCGCCAGCAGCTTGAGCGGGAGGAGGGTCGACGAGCAGTACGTC.

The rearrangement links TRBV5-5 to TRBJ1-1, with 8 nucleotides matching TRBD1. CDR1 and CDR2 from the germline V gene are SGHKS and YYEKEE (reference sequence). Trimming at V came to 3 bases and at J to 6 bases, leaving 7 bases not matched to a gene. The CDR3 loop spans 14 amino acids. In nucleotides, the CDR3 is TGTGCCAGCAGCTCGGACAGGGTTGGCCCTGAAGCTTTCTTT. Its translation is CASSSDRVGPEAFF.

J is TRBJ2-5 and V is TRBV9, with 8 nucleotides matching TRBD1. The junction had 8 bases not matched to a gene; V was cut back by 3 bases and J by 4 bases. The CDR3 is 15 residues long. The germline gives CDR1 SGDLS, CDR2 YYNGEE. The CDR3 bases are TGTGCCAGCAGCGCTTCACAGGGGGACATAGAGACCCAGTACTTC. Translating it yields CASSASQGDIETQYF.

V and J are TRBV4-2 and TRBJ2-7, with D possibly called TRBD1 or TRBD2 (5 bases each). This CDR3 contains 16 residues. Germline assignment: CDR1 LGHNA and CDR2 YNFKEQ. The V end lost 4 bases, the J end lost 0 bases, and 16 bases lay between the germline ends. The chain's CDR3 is CASSRKVAGSSYEQYF. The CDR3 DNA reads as TGTGCCAGCAGCCGTAAAGTGGCAGGGAGCTCCTACGAGCAGTACTTC.

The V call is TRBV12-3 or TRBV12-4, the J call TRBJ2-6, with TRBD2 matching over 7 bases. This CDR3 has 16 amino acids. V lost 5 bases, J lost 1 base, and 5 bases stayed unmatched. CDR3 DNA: TGTGCCAGCAGTCGGACGGGAGGATCTGGGGCCAACGTCCTGACTTTC. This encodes CASSRTGGSGANVLTF.

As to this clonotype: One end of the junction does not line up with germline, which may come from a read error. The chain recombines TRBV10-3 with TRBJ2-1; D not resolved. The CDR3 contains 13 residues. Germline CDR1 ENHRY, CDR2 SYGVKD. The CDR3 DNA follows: TGTGCCATCAGTGAGAAGTTCTACGATGAGCAGTTCTTC. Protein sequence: CAISEKFYDEQFF.

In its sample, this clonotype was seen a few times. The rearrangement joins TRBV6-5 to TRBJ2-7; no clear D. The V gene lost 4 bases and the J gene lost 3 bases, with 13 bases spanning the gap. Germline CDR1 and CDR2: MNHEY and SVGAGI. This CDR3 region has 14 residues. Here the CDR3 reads CASSSPAVSYEQYF. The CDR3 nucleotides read TGTGCCAGCAGTTCCCCGGCCGTCAGCTACGAGCAGTACTTC.